A selection of T cell receptor beta chains follows, all from one sample in a study of T cell responses to AZD1222 COVID-19 vaccine. Assay used: immunoSEQ multiplex PCR; TCRdb lists only in-frame clones, some missing. Of tens of thousands of clones in the sample, about 94% were seen once. This specimen was peripheral blood, taken 28 days after the second AZD1222 dose. These receptors were taken from an adult who received the AZD1222 COVID-19 vaccine. CDR3s include the opening cysteine and the closing phenylalanine or tryptophan. D genes are given only for firm matches. Clone size, where shown, is once, few, many, or a class for clones that have expanded.

abundance	v_gene	d_gene	j_gene	CDR3nt	CDR3aa
-	TRBV28	-	TRBJ1-3	TGTGCCAGCACCCCATCCAGGGCCCCCGGAAACACCATATATTTT	CASTPSRAPGNTIYF
once	TRBV24-1	-	TRBJ2-3	TGTGCCACCAGTGGCTACGGGGCGATTAGTATCACAGATACGCAGTATTTT	CATSGYGAISITDTQYF
-	TRBV30	-	TRBJ2-2	TGTGCCGGTCAACAAGACACCGGGGAGCTGTTTTTT	CAGQQDTGELFF
-	TRBV27	-	TRBJ2-1	TGTGCCAGCAGTCCGAAGTCAACACTTTGGACCCATGAGCAGTTCTTC	CASSPKSTLWTHEQFF
-	TRBV7-2	-	TRBJ1-3	TGTGCCAGCAGCTTAAGGGGCAGGGCCTCTGGAAACACCATATATTTT	CASSLRGRASGNTIYF
-	TRBV7-9	-	TRBJ1-1	TGTGCCAGCAGACCCCCGGGGGGACGTGAAGCTTTCTTT	CASRPPGGREAFF
-	TRBV2	-	TRBJ1-2	TGTGCCAGCAGTGACAGTCTTAACTATGGCTACACCTTC	CASSDSLNYGYTF
-	TRBV7-2	-	TRBJ2-7	TGTGCCAGCAGCCCAACCCGACAGTTTCGAAGCTCCTACGAGCAGTACTTC	CASSPTRQFRSSYEQYF
-	TRBV11-3	TRBD2	TRBJ2-5	TGTGCCAGCAGCTCCTTCTCCAGCGGGGTAGAGGAGACCCAGTACTTC	CASSSFSSGVEETQYF
-	TRBV7-9	-	TRBJ1-6	TGTGCCAGCAGCCGTTGGACAGACGATAATTCACCCCTCCACTTT	CASSRWTDDNSPLHF
many	TRBV29-1	-	TRBJ2-1	TGCAGCGTTGTGCCACCCATCCTCAATGAGCAGTTCTTC	CSVVPPILNEQFF
-	TRBV18	-	TRBJ1-2	TGTGCCAGCTCACCCAGGGAGTATGGCTACACCTTC	CASSPREYGYTF
-	TRBV4-2	-	TRBJ1-2	TGTGCCAGCAGCCAAGTTGGGCAGCGGGATTCTGGCTACACCTTC	CASSQVGQRDSGYTF
-	TRBV4-3	-	TRBJ2-3	TGCGCCAGCGGCGGACCGGACACAGATACGCAGTATTTT	CASGGPDTDTQYF
-	TRBV2	TRBD1	TRBJ2-5	TGTGCCAGCATGGGACAGGGGATGTACCAAGAGACCCAGTACTTC	CASMGQGMYQETQYF
-	TRBV2	-	TRBJ2-3	TGTGCCAGCAGACCGCTTTGGGGGGACACAGATACGCAGTATTTT	CASRPLWGDTDTQYF
-	TRBV27	TRBD2	TRBJ2-1	TGTGCCAGCAGTTTATCGGCCCGACTAGCGGGGGTCAAAAATGAGCAGTTCTTC	CASSLSARLAGVKNEQFF
-	TRBV12-3/TRBV12-4	-	TRBJ2-1	TGTGCCAGCAGCTTATCCCAGAACAATGAGCAGTTCTTC	CASSLSQNNEQFF
-	TRBV4-1	-	TRBJ2-1	TGCGCCAGCAGCCCCCAATGGGGTTATGAGCAGTTCTTC	CASSPQWGYEQFF
-	TRBV30	-	TRBJ1-6	TGTGCCTGGAGTGTTTCGTCTTCCAATTCACCCCTCCACTTT	CAWSVSSSNSPLHF
-	TRBV6-2/TRBV6-3	TRBD2	TRBJ2-7	TGTGCCAGCAGTTACGTAGCGGGGGGGCTCTCCTACGAGCAGTACTTC	CASSYVAGGLSYEQYF
-	TRBV19	TRBD1	TRBJ2-1	TGTGCCAGTAGTAACGACAGGGGTTCCTACAATGAGCAGTTCTTC	CASSNDRGSYNEQFF
-	TRBV19	-	TRBJ1-4	TGTGCCAGTAGTCATAGGAGGGGGAATGAAAAACTGTTTTTT	CASSHRRGNEKLFF
-	TRBV3-1/TRBV3-2	TRBD2	TRBJ2-5	TGTGCCAGCAGCCAAGGATTTAGCGGGGGGCCATGGGAGACCCAGTACTTC	CASSQGFSGGPWETQYF
-	TRBV27	-	TRBJ2-7	TGTGCCAGCAGTTTAGGGGGGCCCTCCTACGAGCAGTACTTC	CASSLGGPSYEQYF
-	TRBV3-1/TRBV3-2	-	TRBJ1-5	TGTGCCAGCAGCCAAGATCTCGGGCAGCCCCAGCATTTT	CASSQDLGQPQHF
-	TRBV6-1	TRBD1	TRBJ1-2	TGTGCCAGCAGTGAAGCGAGAGGGACAGGGAGCGCCTTC	CASSEARGTGSAF
-	TRBV19	-	TRBJ2-5	TGTGCCAGTAGTTCAACCGCAGGCGGTCAAGAGACCCAGTACTTC	CASSSTAGGQETQYF
-	TRBV2	TRBD1	TRBJ1-6	TGTGCCAGCAGGGGGACAGGAGAGAGCTCCTATAATTCACCCCTCCACTTT	CASRGTGESSYNSPLHF
-	TRBV6-6	-	TRBJ1-2	TGTGCCAGCAGCCGACGACAGACCGCGAGTTCTAACTATGGCTACACCTTC	CASSRRQTASSNYGYTF
-	TRBV3-1/TRBV3-2	TRBD1	TRBJ1-2	TGTGCCAGCAGCCGGCGACAGGGGAACTATGGCTACACCTTC	CASSRRQGNYGYTF
-	TRBV30	-	TRBJ1-1	TGTGCCTGGAGTGCACAGGGGAACACTGAAGCTTTCTTT	CAWSAQGNTEAFF
-	TRBV28	-	TRBJ1-5	TGTGCCAGCAGTGTATCGTCAGGGGTCGGGCAGCCCCAGCATTTT	CASSVSSGVGQPQHF
-	TRBV12-3/TRBV12-4	-	TRBJ1-2	TGTGCCAGCAGTTTTCTGTTTGACTATGGCTACACCTTC	CASSFLFDYGYTF
-	TRBV6-6	TRBD1	TRBJ1-4	TGTGCCAGCAGTCCTGGACAGGGGGCCGTGACTAATGAAAAACTGTTTTTT	CASSPGQGAVTNEKLFF
-	TRBV5-6	-	TRBJ1-1	TGTGCCAGCAGCTTGGCAGGCCCCACTGAAGCTTTCTTT	CASSLAGPTEAFF
-	TRBV10-1	-	TRBJ1-3	TGCGCCAGCATAGATAGGTTTAGGGAAACTACGGCTGGTGACACCATATATTTT	CASIDRFRETTAGDTIYF
-	TRBV11-2	-	TRBJ1-1	TGTGCCAGCAGTTCACTTATCCGTACTGAAGCTTTCTTT	CASSSLIRTEAFF
-	TRBV6-6	TRBD1	TRBJ2-4	TGTGCCAGCAGGGACAGGGTTGGCAAAAACATTCAGTACTTC	CASRDRVGKNIQYF
-	TRBV5-1	-	TRBJ1-2	TGCGCCAGCAGCTTGGGCACAGCTAACTATGGCTACACCTTC	CASSLGTANYGYTF
-	TRBV6-2/TRBV6-3	-	TRBJ2-2	TGTGCCAGCAGTTACGGCCTGGGTATCGGGGAGCTGTTTTTT	CASSYGLGIGELFF
-	TRBV5-6	TRBD2	TRBJ2-3	TGTGCCAGCAGCCCCGGGACTAGCCGAGCTAGCACAGATACGCAGTATTTT	CASSPGTSRASTDTQYF
-	TRBV18	TRBD1	TRBJ2-7	TGTGCCAGCTCGGGACAGGGCTTCGTCTACGAGCAGTACTTC	CASSGQGFVYEQYF
-	TRBV6-5	-	TRBJ1-1	TGTGCCAGCAGCCCCAGCGGAGAAATGAACACTGAAGCTTTCTTT	CASSPSGEMNTEAFF
-	TRBV5-1	-	TRBJ2-7	TGCGCCAGCAGCTTGGCCCCCCGAGGGACCGCGAGCTCCTACGAGCAGTACTTC	CASSLAPRGTASSYEQYF
-	TRBV30	-	TRBJ2-7	TGTGCCTGGACCGAGGGACGTTTCTACGAGCAGTACTTC	CAWTEGRFYEQYF
-	TRBV7-3	TRBD2	TRBJ2-2	TGTGCCAGCAGCCCCCGACTAGCGGGCACCGGGGAGCTGTTTTTT	CASSPRLAGTGELFF